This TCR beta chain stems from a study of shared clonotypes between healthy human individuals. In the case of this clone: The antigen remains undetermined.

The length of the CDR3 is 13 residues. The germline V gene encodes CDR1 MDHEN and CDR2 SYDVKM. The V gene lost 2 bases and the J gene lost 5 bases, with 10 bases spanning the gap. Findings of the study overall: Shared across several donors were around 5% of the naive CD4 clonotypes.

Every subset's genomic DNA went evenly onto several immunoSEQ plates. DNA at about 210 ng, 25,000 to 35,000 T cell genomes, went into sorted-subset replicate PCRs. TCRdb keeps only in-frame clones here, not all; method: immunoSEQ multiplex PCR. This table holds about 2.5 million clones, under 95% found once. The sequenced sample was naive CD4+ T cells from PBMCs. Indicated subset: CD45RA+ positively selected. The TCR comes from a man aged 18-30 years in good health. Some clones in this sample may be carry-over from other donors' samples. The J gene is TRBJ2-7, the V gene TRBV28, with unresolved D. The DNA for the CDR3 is TGTGCCAGCAGTTTAACATCGGCTAACGAGCAGTACTTC. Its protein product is CASSLTSANEQYF. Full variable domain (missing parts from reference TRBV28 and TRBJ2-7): DVKVTQSSRYLVKRTGEKVFLECVQDMDHENMFWYRQDPGLGLRLIYFSYDVKMKEKGDIPEGYSVSREKKERFSLILESASTNQTSMYLCASSLTSANEQYFGPGTRLTVT.